The 15 T cell receptor beta chains below all came from one sample that was sequenced in a study of shared clonotypes between healthy human individuals. Sequencing used immunoSEQ multiplex PCR; TCRdb keeps in-frame clones, though not all of them. In the table there are roughly 2.2 million clones, about 92% of which are singletons. Specimen: naive CD4+ T cells from PBMCs. The subset denotes: CD45RA+ positively selected. Source of these receptors: a young man in good health. Some clones in this sample may be carry-over from other donors' samples.

The table lists this clone with a count of one. This rearrangement joins TRBV10-3 to TRBJ1-1; D is unresolved. V lost 3 bases, J lost 0 bases, and 14 bases lay in between. This CDR3 has 16 residues. Germline V gene lookup returns CDR1 ENHRY and CDR2 SYGVKD. CDR3 amino acids: CAISDPRQGMNTEAFF. The CDR3 coding sequence is TGTGCCATCAGTGACCCTAGACAAGGCATGAACACTGAAGCTTTCTTT.

This chain connects TRBV28 to TRBJ2-1; maybe TRBD2 (8 bases). The V and J ends lost 6 bases and 6 bases respectively, with 18 bases between them. The CDR3 runs 15 residues. CDR1 and CDR2 from the germline V gene are MDHEN and SYDVKM. The CDR3, as DNA: TGTGCCAGCAGCCCAGGGGGACTAGGGATCAATGAGCAGTTCTTC. This translates into CASSPGGLGINEQFF.

V and J are TRBV9 and TRBJ2-1, with unresolved D. V gave up 3 bases and J gave up 8 bases, with 15 bases separating them. This CDR3 contains 14 residues. The germline V gene encodes CDR1 SGDLS and CDR2 YYNGEE. CDR3 in amino acids: CASSAGWGVDEQFF. CDR3 sequence (DNA): TGTGCCAGCAGCGCGGGTTGGGGTGTGGATGAGCAGTTCTTC.

V gene TRBV7-2 combines with J gene TRBJ2-7; 7 bases map to TRBD2. The V gene's germline CDR1 is SGHTA and CDR2 FQGNSA. V shed 3 bases, J shed 6 bases, and the junction held 11 bases outside the gene matches. CDR3 size: 15 residues. CDR3 bases: TGTGCCAGCAGCTTTGGTCGGAGCGGGATACGCGAGCAGTACTTC. Translated, it gives CASSFGRSGIREQYF.

This rearrangement joins TRBV28 to TRBJ1-2; TRBD1 agrees at 9 bases. Germline CDR1 is MDHEN and CDR2 is SYDVKM. The CDR3 has 16 residues. The V and J ends lost 5 bases and 3 bases, in that order; junction bases with no gene match: 10. CDR3 in amino acids: CASSTPGTGYDYGYTF. DNA for the CDR3: TGTGCCAGCAGTACCCCCGGGACAGGGTATGACTATGGCTACACCTTC.

This rearrangement joins TRBV2 to TRBJ1-5, with TRBD1 as a possible D gene (6 bases). The germline V gene has CDR1 SNHLY and CDR2 FYNNEI. Deletions cut 7 bases from V and 4 bases from J, with 14 bases between. This CDR3 comprises 14 residues. CDR3 DNA: TGTGCCAGCACACGCGCGACAGGTAATCAGCCCCAGCATTTT. As protein: CASTRATGNQPQHF.

This clone was seen a single time. This specimen includes other DNA sequences encoding the same CDR3. The chain is built from TRBV7-2 and TRBJ2-5; D is ambiguous. Germline assignment: CDR1 SGHTA and CDR2 FQGNSA. The V end lost 2 bases, the J end lost 5 bases, and 9 bases lay between the germline ends. The CDR3 has 13 residues. Here the CDR3 DNA reads TGTGCCAGCAGCTTACGTGGGCCTGAGACCCAGTACTTC. It encodes CASSLRGPETQYF.

This chain joins TRBV7-9 and TRBJ1-1, with 7 bases matching TRBD1. V lost 5 bases to trimming and J lost 1 base; unmatched junction nucleotides: 7. The CDR3 length is 15 residues. Germline V gene sequence: CDR1 SEHNR, CDR2 FQNEAQ (reference sequence). The CDR3 spells CASSRGGQRNTEAFF. The CDR3 DNA reads TGTGCCAGCAGCCGGGGGGGACAGCGGAACACTGAAGCTTTCTTT.

The chain couples TRBV15 to TRBJ1-2; 8 bases match TRBD1. Trimming removed 3 bases from V and 8 bases from J; junction bases left unmatched: 11. CDR1 and CDR2 from the germline V gene are LNHNV and YYDKDF (reference sequence). This CDR3 is 15 amino acids long. CDR3 amino acids: CATSREFRGRRGYTF. The CDR3 bases are TGTGCCACCAGCAGGGAATTCAGGGGGCGTAGAGGCTACACCTTC. Drawing the rest from reference TRBV15 and TRBJ1-2, the complete variable domain is DAMVIQNPRYQVTQFGKPVTLSCSQTLNHNVMYWYQQKSSQAPKLLFHYYDKDFNNEADTPDNFQSRRPNTSFCFLDIRSPGLGDTAMYLCATSREFRGRRGYTFGSGTRLTVV.

Regarding this clone: The same CDR3 also results from other DNA sequences found in this sample. This chain connects TRBV5-1 to TRBJ2-5, with D possibly called TRBD1 or TRBD2 (6 bases each). This CDR3 is 14 amino acids long. Per germline, CDR1 SGHRS and CDR2 YFSETQ. Trimming removed 0 bases at V and 3 bases at J, with 9 bases between. Written as DNA, the CDR3 is TGCGCCAGCAGCTTGGTCGGGGGCGAAGAGACCCAGTACTTC. Its protein product is CASSLVGGEETQYF.

The rearrangement links TRBV7-3 to TRBJ2-1, with D perhaps matching TRBD1 or TRBD2 (5 bases each). The CDR3 sequence is 17 residues long. CDR1 is SGHTA and CDR2 is FQGTGA in the germline V gene. Trimming took 0 bases from V and 6 from J, leaving 18 bases between them. The CDR3 DNA reads as TGTGCCAGCAGCTTAACTGGGACCCCAGTTGGTTCCAATGAGCAGTTCTTC. This sequence encodes CASSLTGTPVGSNEQFF.

The rearrangement joins TRBV19 to TRBJ2-7; the D is unclear. V lost 3 bases and J 7 bases, leaving 13 bases between the germline ends. The germline V gene encodes CDR1 LNHDA and CDR2 SQIVND (reference sequence). The length of the CDR3 is 13 residues. CDR3 in amino acids: CASSISGTVEQYF. In DNA form, the CDR3 reads TGTGCCAGTAGTATCTCTGGAACAGTAGAGCAGTACTTC. Using reference TRBV19 and TRBJ2-7 for the parts outside the CDR3, the full variable domain is DGGITQSPKYLFRKEGQNVTLSCEQNLNHDAMYWYRQDPGQGLRLIYYSQIVNDFQKGDIAEGYSVSREKKESFPLTVTSAQKNPTAFYLCASSISGTVEQYFGPGTRLTVT.

The chain links TRBV5-1 to TRBJ1-2; tentative D call: TRBD1 (6 bases). Germline V gene sequence: CDR1 SGHRS, CDR2 YFSETQ. V gave up 3 bases and J gave up 4 bases, with 16 bases separating them. This CDR3 has 15 residues. The chain's CDR3 is CASSSETGNFYGYTF. DNA of the CDR3: TGCGCCAGCAGCTCCGAGACAGGAAACTTCTATGGCTACACCTTC.

The rearrangement links TRBV7-9 to TRBJ1-4, with D maybe TRBD1 (6 bases). The V and J ends lost 8 bases and 8 bases respectively, with 12 bases between them. The CDR3 contains 12 residues. CDR1 and CDR2 (germline): SEHNR, FQNEAQ (reference sequence). CDR3 nucleotides: TGTGCCAGCCAACAGGGAGGCGAAAAACTGTTTTTT. Translation: CASQQGGEKLFF.

This rearrangement joins TRBV6-5 to TRBJ2-5, with no clear D. This CDR3 comprises 13 residues. Trimming pared 6 bases from V and 1 base from J, leaving 9 bases between. CDR1 MNHEY and CDR2 SVGAGI come from the germline V gene. The CDR3 sequence is CASSPYGQETQYF. DNA for the CDR3: TGTGCCAGCAGCCCTTATGGCCAAGAGACCCAGTACTTC.